This passage covers 20 T cell receptor beta chains from one sample sequenced in a study of T-cell memory formation after mild COVID-19. One entry per CDR3 protein results from TCRdb running MiXCR on the 5' RACE reads. The sample gives 550,000 to 700,000 distinct CDR3 sequences, 18% of which show up once; about 11% is in the top ten. What was sequenced was PBMCs or a T cell subset sorted from them (not recorded which). The receptors shown here come from an adult woman who had mild COVID-19 (a few samples of this study predate the infection). Cell type and time point are not known.

The table lists this clonotype with a few counts. The rearrangement links TRBV7-9 to TRBJ1-2; D is undetermined. V was shortened by 5 bases and J by 8 bases, with 9 bases between the two germline ends. This CDR3 is 11 amino acids long. In germline, CDR1 is SEHNR, CDR2 FQNEAQ (reference sequence). CDR3 sequence reads: CASSPQWGYTF. The CDR3 DNA follows: TGTGCCAGCAGCCCTCAGTGGGGCTACACCTTC.

The J gene is TRBJ2-7, the V gene TRBV20-1; 10 nucleotides agree with TRBD1. Germline V gives CDR1 DFQATT, CDR2 SNEGSKA (reference sequence). The CDR3 contains 14 residues. Trimming cost V 3 bases and J 5 bases; bases outside gene matches: 7. CDR3 amino acids: CSASLGQGRNEQYF. The CDR3 DNA reads TGCAGTGCTAGTTTGGGACAGGGGAGAAACGAGCAGTACTTC.

The chain carries TRBV18 and TRBJ2-2; 8 nucleotides agree with TRBD1. This CDR3 comprises 16 residues. Trimming cost V 5 bases and J 0 bases; bases outside gene matches: 5. Germline V gives CDR1 KGHSH, CDR2 LQKENI. As DNA, the CDR3 is TGTGCCAGCTCAACGCGGACAGGGTCGAACACCGGGGAGCTGTTTTTT. The encoded protein is CASSTRTGSNTGELFF. The full variable domain, with the rest looked up from reference TRBV18 and TRBJ2-2, is NAGVMQNPRHLVRRRGQEARLRCSPMKGHSHVYWYRQLPEEGLKFMVYLQKENIIDESGMPKERFSAEFPKEGPSILRIQQVVRGDSAAYFCASSTRTGSNTGELFFGEGSRLTVL.

This clonotype was recorded only once. The V and J genes are TRBV20-1 and TRBJ2-1, with D possibly TRBD2 on 6 matching bases. Trimming cost V 1 base and J 7 bases, with 20 bases left between them. The germline V gene has CDR1 DFQATT and CDR2 SNEGSKA (reference sequence). The CDR3 sequence is 16 residues long. Here the CDR3 DNA reads TGCAGTGCTAGAGTGACGGGACTGCCCGATTTAAATGAGCAGTTCTTC. Its translation is CSARVTGLPDLNEQFF.

The J gene is TRBJ2-7, the V gene TRBV20-1; 10 bases match TRBD2. Germline values: CDR1 DFQATT, CDR2 SNEGSKA (reference sequence). The V gene end was trimmed by 4 bases and the J gene end by 3 bases; junction bases not matched to a gene: 6. The CDR3 spans 14 residues. Here the CDR3 reads CSAIGTSEYYEQYF. Written as DNA, the CDR3 is TGCAGTGCTATCGGGACTAGCGAGTACTACGAGCAGTACTTC.

The rearrangement uses TRBV29-1 and TRBJ1-2, with 7 bases matching TRBD1. The germline CDR1 and CDR2 sequences are SQVTM and ANQGSEA. The CDR3 contains 16 residues. V was clipped by 0 bases and J by 0 bases; unmatched bases: 7. CDR3 nucleotide sequence: TGCAGCGTTGAAGACCGGGGACAGCGATCTAACTATGGCTACACCTTC. It encodes CSVEDRGQRSNYGYTF.

This clonotype was counted between two and nine times. The V gene is TRBV5-1, the J gene TRBJ1-2; 9 bases fit TRBD1. The germline V gene has CDR1 SGHRS and CDR2 YFSETQ. CDR3 size: 14 residues. Trimming at V came to 0 bases and at J to 6 bases, leaving 3 bases not matched to a gene. The CDR3 coding sequence is TGCGCCAGCAGCTTGGCGACAGGGGGAGATGGCTACACCTTC. Translation: CASSLATGGDGYTF.

This chain links TRBV5-6 with TRBJ2-1; TRBD2 agrees at 9 bases. Trimming removed 7 bases from V and 4 bases from J; junction bases left unmatched: 6. The CDR3 length is 14 residues. The germline V gene has CDR1 SGHDT and CDR2 YYEEEE. The CDR3 nucleotides are TGTGCCAGCGTCCCCGGACTAGCGTACAATGAGCAGTTCTTC. It is translated as CASVPGLAYNEQFF.

This chain links TRBV5-1 with TRBJ2-3; 14 positions match TRBD2. The germline V gene encodes CDR1 SGHRS and CDR2 YFSETQ. The CDR3 is 16 residues long. V trimming: 4 bases; J trimming: 9 bases; junction bases outside the gene matches: 10. The CDR3 DNA follows: TGCGCCAGCAGCCTGACTAGCGGGGGGGCCTTGACCACGCAGTATTTT. Translated: CASSLTSGGALTTQYF.

V gene TRBV29-1 combines with J gene TRBJ2-1; 7 bases agree with TRBD1. Losses at the gene ends were 3 bases for V and 4 bases for J; bases not matched to a gene: 6. Germline V gene data show CDR1 as SQVTM and CDR2 as ANQGSEA. The CDR3 is 14 residues long. CDR3 nucleotide sequence: TGCAGCGTTGAGACGACAGGGAGTTACAATGAGCAGTTCTTC. It is translated as CSVETTGSYNEQFF.

This chain uses TRBV7-9 with TRBJ2-3, with a tentative D call TRBD1 (5 bases). The CDR3 length is 13 residues. V lost 5 bases and J lost 3, with 9 bases in between. Germline CDR1 SEHNR, CDR2 FQNEAQ (reference sequence). Here the CDR3 DNA reads TGTGCCAGCAGCCCCAGGGTGACAGATACGCAGTATTTT. This translates into CASSPRVTDTQYF.

The chain joins TRBV29-1 to TRBJ1-3; TRBD1 is a possible D gene (5 bases). CDR1 SQVTM and CDR2 ANQGSEA come from the germline V gene. The V gene lost 5 bases and the J gene lost 4 bases, with 6 bases spanning the gap. The CDR3 covers 11 residues. The CDR3 region is CSVYRGNTIYF. The DNA for the CDR3 is TGCAGCGTTTACAGGGGAAACACCATATATTTT.

The chain employs TRBV7-2 and TRBJ2-2, with 7 bases aligning to TRBD2. The CDR3 has 14 amino acids. The junction had 3 bases not matched to a gene; V was cut back by 2 bases and J by 6 bases. Germline loops: CDR1 SGHTA, CDR2 FQGNSA. CDR3 nucleotide sequence: TGTGCCAGCAGCTTAAGCGGGGCGGCCGGGGAGCTGTTTTTT. Amino acid sequence: CASSLSGAAGELFF.

In its sample, this clonotype was seen a few times. The chain is built from TRBV15 and TRBJ2-7, with 10 bases fitting TRBD1. The CDR3 is 20 residues long. The V segment lost 2 bases and the J segment 2 bases; nucleotides outside the gene matches: 18. Germline V gene sequence: CDR1 LNHNV, CDR2 YYDKDF (reference sequence). CDR3 protein: CATSRSSSGTGAYGAYEQYF. In DNA form, the CDR3 reads TGTGCCACCAGCAGAAGCTCGTCCGGGACAGGGGCATATGGGGCCTACGAGCAGTACTTC.

In its sample, this clonotype was seen many times. The chain is built from TRBV7-2 and TRBJ2-3, with D perhaps assigned TRBD1 or TRBD2 (6 bases each). Trimming removed 1 base at V and 2 bases at J, with 10 bases between. Germline V lookup: CDR1 SGHTA, CDR2 FQGNSA. The CDR3 spans 15 residues. DNA of the CDR3: TGTGCCAGCAGCTTAGGGGGGGCCCTCACAGATACGCAGTATTTT. As protein: CASSLGGALTDTQYF.

The chain joins TRBV7-2 to TRBJ2-5; 13 positions match TRBD2. The CDR3 spans 17 residues. Germline lookup yields CDR1 SGHTA and CDR2 FQGNSA. V lost 5 bases and J lost 5; bases outside the gene matches: 11. CDR3 sequence: CASSIDLTSGGWETQYF. CDR3 coding DNA: TGTGCCAGCAGCATCGATTTGACTAGCGGGGGGTGGGAGACCCAGTACTTC.

V gene TRBV11-2 combines with J gene TRBJ1-4; 7 bases fit TRBD1. The CDR3 totals 14 residues. Germline trimming cut 5 bases from V and 6 bases from J; bases unmatched to any gene: 6. Germline V gene data show CDR1 as SGHAT and CDR2 as FQNNGV. CDR3 protein: CASSMTGPDEKLFF. CDR3 nucleotide sequence: TGTGCCAGCAGCATGACAGGGCCGGATGAAAAACTGTTTTTT.

V is TRBV7-6 and J is TRBJ2-7, with D tentatively TRBD1 (5 bases). Trimming took 5 bases from V and 3 from J, leaving 17 bases between them. This CDR3 is built from 15 residues. CDR1 is SGHVS, CDR2 FNYEAQ, per germline. Here the CDR3 reads CASSPQGMGYYEQYF. For the CDR3, the DNA is TGTGCCAGCAGCCCCCAGGGCATGGGGTACTACGAGCAGTACTTC.

This clonotype occurred a few times. The V call is TRBV4-1, the J call TRBJ2-3; D is uncertain. CDR3 size: 16 residues. V lost 6 bases to trimming and J lost 6 bases, with 22 bases between them. Looked up from germline, CDR1 is MGHRA and CDR2 is YSYEKL. The CDR3 sequence: CASRGMGGPGVDTQYF. The CDR3 DNA follows: TGCGCCAGCAGGGGAATGGGCGGCCCCGGTGTCGATACGCAGTATTTT.

The rearrangement links TRBV18 to TRBJ2-1, with 7 bases fitting TRBD2. CDR3 length: 14 residues. The trim removed 6 bases at V and 0 bases at J, leaving 2 bases unmatched. From germline, CDR1 is KGHSH and CDR2 LQKENI. CDR3 amino acids: CASSRTSSYNEQFF. In nucleotides, the CDR3 is TGTGCCAGCTCTCGGACTAGCTCCTACAATGAGCAGTTCTTC.